These 9 T cell receptor beta chains share one sample of origin, sequenced in a study of molecular identifiers for immune sequencing clone quantification. TCRdb processed the PCR reads anew with MiXCR; each CDR3 protein has one entry. The sample lists about 320,000 distinct CDR3 sequences; roughly a quarter were seen once. What was sequenced was naive CD8+ T cells from blood, with Jurkat cell RNA spiked in. Subset: FACS-sorted CD8+CD4-CCR7+CD45RA+ naive T cells. All receptors derive from a human donor in good health. Some libraries in this study had Jurkat cell RNA spiked in.

Comments on this clonotype: A much larger clone lies a single base off, so this may be a read error. The gene calls are TRBV4-1 and TRBJ2-7; possible D gene TRBD2, 5 bases. Germline V gene data show CDR1 as MGHRA and CDR2 as YSYEKL. Trimming cost V 1 base and J 5 bases, with 15 bases left between them. CDR3 length: 15 residues. The CDR3 DNA follows: TGCGCCAGCAGCCAAGCCCCGAGCGGCACCCACGAGCAGTACTTC. Translating it yields CASSQAPSGTHEQYF.

The chain combines TRBV6-6 with TRBJ2-2; 11 bases map to TRBD1. This CDR3 has 15 amino acids. The germline gives CDR1 MNHNY, CDR2 SVGAGI (reference sequence). Trimming cost V 6 bases and J 8 bases; bases outside gene matches: 8. For the CDR3, the DNA is TGTGCCAGCAGCCCGGACAGGGGGCTTTCTGGGGAGCTGTTTTTT. Its protein is CASSPDRGLSGELFF.

V gene TRBV27 combines with J gene TRBJ1-2, with D possibly matching TRBD1 (5 bases). Germline V gene sequence: CDR1 MNHEY, CDR2 SMNVEV (reference sequence). This CDR3 spans 17 amino acids. Trimming pared 0 bases from V and 6 bases from J, leaving 20 bases between. The CDR3 is CASSLSSGWEGLDGYTF. DNA for the CDR3: TGTGCCAGCAGTTTATCGAGTGGGTGGGAGGGGTTGGATGGCTACACCTTC.

As concerns this clonotype: A much larger clone lies a single base off, so this may be a read error. The chain has TRBV20-1 and TRBJ2-1; D is unclear. Germline V gene sequence: CDR1 DFQATT, CDR2 SNEGSKA (reference sequence). CDR3 length equals 11 residues. Trimming stripped 0 bases from V and 7 bases from J, with 4 bases between. The CDR3 loop reads CSAREVNEQFF. DNA of the CDR3: TGCAGTGCTAGAGAAGTGAATGAGCAGTTCTTC.

This clonotype was seen many times. The CDR3 DNA reads TGCGCCAGCAGCCAAGACAGGGGCCCCTCAACTGAAAAACTGTTTTTT. This sequence encodes CASSQDRGPSTEKLFF. The rearrangement links TRBV4-3 to TRBJ1-4; D may be TRBD1 (6 bases). CDR3 length: 16 amino acids. Germline V gives CDR1 LGHNA, CDR2 YSLEER. Between the trimmed V and J ends, which lost 0 bases and 7 bases, there was a span of 15 bases.

In the case of this clonotype: A much bigger clone sits one base away, suggesting this may be a read error. CDR3 in DNA: TGTGCCAGCAGTTTTATGTCTAGTAGGTACGAGCAGTACTTC. Residues: CASSFMSSRYEQYF. The rearrangement links TRBV6-6 to TRBJ2-7, with D hard to call. Germline-derived CDR1 and CDR2 are MNHNY and SVGAGI (reference sequence). V shed 4 bases and J shed 4 bases, with 14 bases lying between them. The CDR3 has 14 residues.

With respect to this clonotype: This may arise from a read error, as a much more abundant clone is one base away. V is TRBV30 and J is TRBJ2-3; no definite D call. From germline, CDR1 is GTSNPN and CDR2 SVGIG (reference sequence). The CDR3 length is 13 residues. The CDR3 protein is CAWSWTIYDTQCF. As DNA, the CDR3 is TGTGCCTGGAGTTGGACGATTTACGATACGCAGTGTTTT.

This clonotype was seen repeatedly, ten times or more. V is TRBV28 and J is TRBJ1-1; a weak D match, TRBD1 (6 bases). Per the germline V gene, CDR1 is MDHEN and CDR2 is SYDVKM. This CDR3 comprises 16 residues. The germline V and J ends were trimmed by 5 bases and 4 bases, with 20 bases remaining between them. CDR3 coding DNA: TGTGCCAGCAGTCCATACTTACAGGGCCACTCCACTGAAGCTTTCTTT. This codes for CASSPYLQGHSTEAFF.

This clonotype has a count of ten or more. One end of the junction fails to match germline, which may point to a read error. This chain connects TRBV4-2 to TRBJ2-3; a possible D gene is TRBD2 (5 bases). The CDR3 has 16 residues. Germline CDR1 is LGHNA and CDR2 is YNFKEQ. The CDR3 nucleotides read TGCGCCAGCAGCCAAGCTTTGGCGGGTAGCACAGATACGCAGTATTTT. As protein: CASSQALAGSTDTQYF.